Below, 26 T cell receptor beta chains from the same sample are listed, as sequenced in a study of OX40 agonist ivuxolimab in advanced cancers. The library relied on the immunoSEQ multiplex PCR assay. Entries here come from immuneACCESS through TCRdb and include only in-frame sequences with V and J called. Some clones fail to appear in such tables; in the studies checked, an unresolved V gene covers under half of the shortfall, and the cause of the remainder is unknown. The sample table holds approximately 49,000 clones, of which 85% were seen once. Roughly 20% of the sample rests with the top ten. This specimen was CD4+ or CD8+ T cells sorted from blood, taken in a trial of the OX40 agonist ivuxolimab. The receptors shown here come from an adult with an advanced solid tumor such as melanoma, head and neck, liver or kidney cancer.

The chain has TRBV6-5 and TRBJ2-5, with D tentatively TRBD1 (6 bases). V lost 4 bases and J 3 bases, leaving 12 bases between the germline ends. CDR3 length equals 14 residues. Germline-derived CDR1 and CDR2 are MNHEY and SVGAGI. CDR3 coding DNA: TGTGCCAGCAGTTGGGACATGGGCGAAGAGACCCAGTACTTC. Translated: CASSWDMGEETQYF.

In the case of this clone: This specimen includes other DNA sequences encoding the same CDR3. V usage is TRBV6-1 and J usage is TRBJ2-7; D not resolved. This CDR3 has 17 amino acids. Trimming pared 2 bases from V and 0 bases from J, leaving 17 bases between. Germline CDR1 and CDR2: MNHNS and SASEGT. CDR3 amino acids: CASSEPAVLVGSYEQYF. CDR3 coding DNA: TGTGCCAGCAGTGAACCGGCGGTCCTCGTCGGCTCCTACGAGCAGTACTTC.

This clone was seen once. V and J are TRBV19 and TRBJ2-7, with D hard to call. With 1 base removed from V and 4 bases from J, the gap between germline ends came to 5 bases. The CDR3 covers 12 residues. Germline V gives CDR1 LNHDA, CDR2 SQIVND (reference sequence). In DNA, the CDR3 is TGTGCCAGTAGTATAGGTAGTTACGAGCAGTACTTC. Its translation: CASSIGSYEQYF.

V gene TRBV27 combines with J gene TRBJ2-1, with D perhaps TRBD2 (6 bases). Trimming cost V 7 bases and J 5 bases, with 9 bases left between them. The CDR3 runs to 12 residues. From germline, CDR1 is MNHEY and CDR2 SMNVEV (reference sequence). The chain's CDR3 is CASTGGDNEQFF. The CDR3 coding sequence is TGTGCCAGCACCGGAGGGGACAATGAGCAGTTCTTC.

V gene TRBV9 combines with J gene TRBJ2-1; 10 positions match TRBD1. The CDR3 is 16 residues long. J was trimmed by 1 base and V by 6 bases; bases with no gene match: 7. CDR1 is SGDLS, CDR2 YYNGEE, per germline. CDR3 bases: TGTGCCAGCACGCCCGGGACAGGGGTTTCCTACAATGAGCAGTTCTTC. Amino acids: CASTPGTGVSYNEQFF.

This clone was seen more than once but under ten times. The J gene is TRBJ1-1, the V gene TRBV9; 7 nucleotides line up with TRBD1. The CDR3 length is 14 residues. V shed 0 bases, J shed 5 bases, and the junction held 4 bases outside the gene matches. Germline V lookup: CDR1 SGDLS, CDR2 YYNGEE. The CDR3 region is CASSVGQGSTEAFF. In DNA form, the CDR3 reads TGTGCCAGCAGCGTAGGACAGGGCAGTACTGAAGCTTTCTTT.

This clone appeared a single time. V usage is TRBV6-1 and J usage is TRBJ2-1, with 9 nucleotides matching TRBD1. Trimming cost V 4 bases and J 4 bases; bases outside gene matches: 5. The CDR3 spans 15 residues. Germline V CDR1 and CDR2: MNHNS, SASEGT. In nucleotides, the CDR3 is TGTGCCAGCAGTGGGAAGGGACAGGGATACAATGAGCAGTTCTTC. Protein: CASSGKGQGYNEQFF.

The V and J genes are TRBV7-8 and TRBJ2-5; the D is unclear. The CDR3 runs to 13 residues. Trimming shortened V by 1 base and J by 5 bases, and 8 bases separated the two germline ends. Germline V gene data show CDR1 as SGHVS and CDR2 as FQNEAQ. The CDR3 coding sequence is TGTGCCAGCAGCTTAGGGCTAGGCGAGACCCAGTACTTC. Translation: CASSLGLGETQYF. The variable domain in full, with the rest retrieved from reference TRBV7-8 and TRBJ2-5, is GAGVSQSPRYKVAKRGQDVALRCDPISGHVSLFWYQQALGQGPEFLTYFQNEAQLDKSGLPSDRFFAERPEGSVSTLKIQRTQQEDSAVYLCASSLGLGETQYFGPGTRLLVL.

This clone was observed a single time. This chain joins TRBV28 and TRBJ1-3; D gene unclear. V lost 7 bases and J 3 bases, leaving 22 bases between the germline ends. The CDR3 spans 17 residues. CDR1 MDHEN and CDR2 SYDVKM come from the germline V gene. The CDR3: CASNGPTGEEDGNTIYF. CDR3 nucleotide sequence: TGTGCCAGCAACGGACCCACGGGCGAGGAGGATGGAAACACCATATATTTT. The full variable domain, in which reference TRBV28 and TRBJ1-3 provide the parts outside the CDR3, is DVKVTQSSRYLVKRTGEKVFLECVQDMDHENMFWYRQDPGLGLRLIYFSYDVKMKEKGDIPEGYSVSREKKERFSLILESASTNQTSMYLCASNGPTGEEDGNTIYFGEGSWLTVV.

V usage is TRBV4-3 and J usage is TRBJ1-5, with unresolved D. Germline V gives CDR1 LGHNA, CDR2 YSLEER. With 0 bases removed from V and 4 bases from J, the gap between germline ends came to 4 bases. The CDR3 sequence is 13 residues long. CDR3 nucleotide sequence: TGCGCCAGCAGCCAAGATCTAAATCAGCCCCAGCATTTT. This translates into CASSQDLNQPQHF.

The chain carries TRBV10-3 and TRBJ1-3; 7 bases are a match to TRBD1. The CDR3 covers 14 residues. V shed 4 bases, J shed 7 bases, and the junction held 7 bases outside the gene matches. Germline CDR1 ENHRY, CDR2 SYGVKD. CDR3 nucleotide sequence: TGTGCCATCAGTGGGGAGACAGGGCTTAACACCATATATTTT. Translated, it gives CAISGETGLNTIYF.

The chain has TRBV4-1 and TRBJ1-2, with 9 bases matching TRBD1. CDR1 MGHRA and CDR2 YSYEKL come from the germline V gene. The CDR3 is made up of 16 amino acids. J was trimmed by 4 bases and V by 6 bases; bases with no gene match: 12. The CDR3: CASRPSDRGPGYGYTF. In DNA form, the CDR3 reads TGCGCCAGCAGGCCTTCGGACAGGGGTCCGGGCTATGGCTACACCTTC.

The V call is TRBV7-6, the J call TRBJ2-3, with D possibly TRBD2 on 7 matching bases. The length of the CDR3 is 14 residues. Germline-derived CDR1 and CDR2 are SGHVS and FNYEAQ. V gave up 5 bases and J gave up 1 base, with 10 bases separating them. The CDR3 is CASSEGGGTDTQYF. CDR3 bases: TGTGCCAGCAGCGAGGGGGGGGGCACAGATACGCAGTATTTT.

The J gene is TRBJ2-7, the V gene TRBV7-9; 8 bases align to TRBD1. Germline-derived CDR1 and CDR2 are SEHNR and FQNEAQ (reference sequence). The CDR3 has 12 residues. V shed 5 bases and J 6 bases; nucleotides not matched to a gene: 3. The CDR3 spells CASSRDRGEQYV. The CDR3, as DNA: TGTGCCAGCAGCCGCGACAGGGGCGAGCAGTACGTC.

V usage is TRBV6-5 and J usage is TRBJ1-5; tentatively, D is TRBD1 (5 bases). This CDR3 is 14 amino acids long. The ends were cut back, 5 bases at V and 0 bases at J, with 8 bases in the middle. Germline assignment: CDR1 MNHEY and CDR2 SVGAGI. CDR3: CASSETASNQPQHF. CDR3 in DNA: TGTGCCAGCAGTGAGACAGCTAGCAATCAGCCCCAGCATTTT.

The rearrangement links TRBV5-6 to TRBJ2-3, with D perhaps matching TRBD1 (5 bases). This CDR3 has 16 amino acids. Trimming stripped 1 base from V and 2 bases from J, with 14 bases between. CDR1 is SGHDT and CDR2 is YYEEEE in the germline V gene. CDR3 sequence: CASSLRVQDLTDTQYF. The CDR3 nucleotides are TGTGCCAGCAGCTTGAGAGTACAGGATCTCACAGATACGCAGTATTTT.

This chain joins TRBV6-1 and TRBJ2-7; 7 bases fit TRBD1. V shed 0 bases and J 3 bases; nucleotides not matched to a gene: 8. Germline lookup yields CDR1 MNHNS and CDR2 SASEGT. CDR3 length equals 16 residues. CDR3 sequence (DNA): TGTGCCAGCAGTGAAGCTGGGAGACAGGGCTTCTACGAGCAGTACTTC. The encoded protein is CASSEAGRQGFYEQYF.

The gene calls are TRBV4-1 and TRBJ2-3, with 8 bases that match TRBD1. CDR3 length: 16 residues. The V segment lost 5 bases and the J segment 5 bases; nucleotides outside the gene matches: 12. Germline loops: CDR1 MGHRA, CDR2 YSYEKL. The CDR3 protein is CASSYQGSGGVDTQYF. CDR3 DNA sequence: TGCGCCAGCAGCTACCAAGGATCAGGGGGCGTAGATACGCAGTATTTT.

The genes are TRBV7-8 and TRBJ1-2; a possible D gene is TRBD1 (6 bases). V dropped 3 bases and J dropped 4 bases, with 12 bases sitting between them. This CDR3 comprises 14 residues. CDR1 is SGHVS and CDR2 is FQNEAQ in the germline V gene. This CDR3 reads CASSFSGVAYGYTF. For the CDR3, the DNA is TGTGCCAGCAGCTTCTCAGGGGTCGCCTATGGCTACACCTTC.

V gene TRBV29-1 combines with J gene TRBJ2-3, with D unclear. CDR1 is SQVTM and CDR2 is ANQGSEA in the germline V gene. Deletions cut 3 bases from V and 1 base from J, with 8 bases between. The CDR3 runs 13 residues. The CDR3 sequence: CSVEGLRTDTQYF. The CDR3 DNA sequence: TGCAGCGTTGAGGGTCTCCGCACAGATACGCAGTATTTT.

The chain is built from TRBV7-9 and TRBJ2-7; the D gene is possibly TRBD2 (5 bases). Per the germline V gene, CDR1 is SEHNR and CDR2 is FQNEAQ (reference sequence). Trimming pared 1 base from V and 4 bases from J, leaving 17 bases between. The length of the CDR3 is 16 residues. This CDR3 is CASSLGSGVNYYEQYF. DNA of the CDR3: TGTGCCAGCAGCTTAGGGTCCGGGGTCAATTATTACGAGCAGTACTTC.

The chain recombines TRBV6-1 with TRBJ2-3, with a weak D call TRBD2 (7 bases). V dropped 2 bases and J dropped 3 bases, with 12 bases sitting between them. The CDR3 sequence is 15 residues long. Germline CDR1 and CDR2: MNHNS and SASEGT. CDR3 loop: CASSEWGRGTDTQYF. Here the CDR3 DNA reads TGTGCCAGCAGTGAATGGGGGCGGGGGACAGATACGCAGTATTTT.

This chain links TRBV7-9 with TRBJ2-1; TRBD2 aligns across 10 bases. CDR3 size: 11 residues. The V gene end was trimmed by 4 bases and the J gene end by 16 bases; junction bases not matched to a gene: 4. Germline CDR1 reads SEHNR; CDR2 reads FQNEAQ (reference sequence). As DNA, the CDR3 is TGTGCCAGCAGCTCCGGGACTAGCGTCTTCTTC. Amino acids: CASSSGTSVFF.

The J gene is TRBJ2-1, the V gene TRBV5-4; TRBD2 matches 12 bases. Germline CDR1 reads SGHNT; CDR2 reads YYREEE (reference sequence). The CDR3 covers 17 residues. Trimming took 0 bases from V and 3 from J; bases not matched to a gene: 4. The CDR3 bases are TGTGCCAGCAGCTTGGCTACTAGCGGGGGGTACTACAATGAGCAGTTCTTC. This encodes CASSLATSGGYYNEQFF.

The chain links TRBV7-8 to TRBJ2-7; possible D gene TRBD2, 5 bases. CDR1 is SGHVS and CDR2 is FQNEAQ in the germline V gene. The V end was cut by 0 bases, the J end by 5 bases, with 11 bases between. The CDR3 spans 14 residues. The CDR3 loop is CASSLAVRGNEQYV. In DNA form, the CDR3 reads TGTGCCAGCAGCTTAGCTGTACGAGGGAACGAGCAGTACGTC.

This clone came up once. The V call is TRBV7-2, the J call TRBJ1-1; D possibly corresponds to TRBD1 (6 bases). CDR1 and CDR2 from the germline V gene are SGHTA and FQGNSA. The V end was cut by 4 bases, the J end by 2 bases, with 11 bases between. CDR3 length: 14 amino acids. The CDR3 is CASSYRDTNTEAFF. CDR3 in DNA: TGTGCCAGCAGCTACCGGGACACAAACACTGAAGCTTTCTTT. The full variable domain, completed using reference TRBV7-2 and TRBJ1-1, is GAGVSQSPSNKVTEKGKDVELRCDPISGHTALYWYRQSLGQGLEFLIYFQGNSAPDKSGLPSDRFSAERTGGSVSTLTIQRTQQEDSAVYLCASSYRDTNTEAFFGQGTRLTVV.